The 5 T cell receptor beta chains in this list originate from one sample, sequenced in a study of T cell changes during pregnancy in multiple sclerosis. Only in-frame clones appear in the TCRdb table, and some are missing; sequencing was by immunoSEQ multiplex PCR. Altogether 85,000 to 130,000 clones are present, about 90% being singletons, with the ten largest covering roughly 1.6%. The material was peripheral blood, obtained before pregnancy. The receptors derive from a female donor with multiple sclerosis, enrolled in a pregnancy study.

J is TRBJ2-3 and V is TRBV28; 8 nucleotides line up with TRBD2. V was clipped by 5 bases and J by 0 bases; unmatched bases: 4. This CDR3 is 15 amino acids long. The germline V gene encodes CDR1 MDHEN and CDR2 SYDVKM. CDR3 in DNA: TGTGCCAGCAGTGGAGGGACTAGGAGCACAGATACGCAGTATTTT. It translates to CASSGGTRSTDTQYF.

The chain joins TRBV9 to TRBJ2-7, with D possibly being TRBD2 (6 bases). CDR3 length equals 14 residues. The V end was cut by 5 bases, the J end by 4 bases, with 16 bases between. Per germline, CDR1 SGDLS and CDR2 YYNGEE. This CDR3 reads CASSPSGVWYEQYF. The CDR3 DNA is TGTGCCAGCAGTCCCTCGGGGGTGTGGTACGAGCAGTACTTC.

V usage is TRBV6-6 and J usage is TRBJ1-1, with D perhaps matching TRBD1 (5 bases). CDR1 is MNHNY, CDR2 SVGAGI, per germline (reference sequence). Deletions cut 2 bases from V and 4 bases from J, with 17 bases between. The CDR3 is 16 residues long. CDR3 nucleotides: TGTGCCAGCAGTTACAGGGCGGGAGAGGGACGCACTGAAGCTTTCTTT. Encoded protein: CASSYRAGEGRTEAFF.

The chain has TRBV9 and TRBJ1-3, with 9 bases matching TRBD1. CDR1 and CDR2 from the germline V gene are SGDLS and YYNGEE. This CDR3 comprises 15 residues. V lost 4 bases, J lost 2 bases, and 4 bases stayed unmatched. The CDR3 reads CASSRNRGPGNTIYF. In DNA, the CDR3 is TGTGCCAGCAGCCGTAACAGGGGGCCTGGAAACACCATATATTTT.

The J gene is TRBJ2-3, the V gene TRBV28, with D perhaps TRBD2 (6 bases). This CDR3 region has 17 residues. Trimming left V 0 bases short and J 0 bases short, with 13 bases between. Germline V gives CDR1 MDHEN, CDR2 SYDVKM. CDR3 bases: TGTGCCAGCAGTTTATGGGATCGCGGGACTAGCACAGATACGCAGTATTTT. Translated: CASSLWDRGTSTDTQYF.